What follows are 5 T cell receptor beta chains derived from one specimen sequenced in a study of CD8 T cells in ankylosing spondylitis. Study results and caveats: It appeared that ankylosing spondylitis blood was characterized by a TCR beta motif of fewer than ten highly homologous variants.

TCRdb fed the 5' RACE reads into MiXCR, producing one record per CDR3 protein. The table records approximately 220,000 distinct CDR3 sequences, 18% of them present only once. These receptors' antigens are unknown. The source material was blood, either unsorted or a sorted T cell fraction (not recorded which). The receptors derive from a male donor with ankylosing spondylitis.

This clonotype was picked up one time. The V call is TRBV28, the J call TRBJ2-7; TRBD2 agrees at 7 bases. Germline assignment: CDR1 MDHEN and CDR2 SYDVKM. The ends lost 8 bases at V and 4 bases at J; junction bases unmatched: 8. The CDR3 contains 13 residues. The CDR3 loop is CASRGGSEYEQYF. CDR3 DNA sequence: TGTGCCAGCCGGGGAGGGAGTGAATACGAGCAGTACTTC.

This clonotype showed up just a few times. This chain links TRBV6-1 with TRBJ2-2; D is unclear. Deletions cut 6 bases from V and 2 bases from J, with 10 bases between. CDR3 length: 14 amino acids. Germline V CDR1 and CDR2: MNHNS, SASEGT. CDR3 sequence (DNA): TGTGCCAGCAGCCCGAGTGGAAACACCGGGGAGCTGTTTTTT. This sequence encodes CASSPSGNTGELFF.

The chain couples TRBV30 to TRBJ2-2; 9 bases are a match to TRBD2. Trimming cost V 0 bases and J 7 bases; bases outside gene matches: 3. Germline CDR1 reads GTSNPN; CDR2 reads SVGIG (reference sequence). The CDR3 length is 14 residues. CDR3 sequence: CAWSVGTSIGELFF. DNA of the CDR3: TGTGCCTGGAGTGTAGGGACTAGCATCGGGGAGCTGTTTTTT.

This clonotype was seen more than once but under ten times. The chain has TRBV7-6 and TRBJ2-3; weak D call: TRBD2 (5 bases). The CDR3 totals 14 residues. The V gene's germline CDR1 is SGHVS and CDR2 FNYEAQ. The V end lost 5 bases, the J end lost 1 base, and 10 bases lay between the germline ends. As DNA, the CDR3 is TGTGCCAGCAGCCCAGCGGAGGGCACAGATACGCAGTATTTT. Its protein is CASSPAEGTDTQYF.

The V call is TRBV29-1, the J call TRBJ2-5; no clear D. The length of the CDR3 is 13 residues. V was cut by 1 base and J by 3 bases, with 9 bases left in between. Germline V gene data show CDR1 as SQVTM and CDR2 as ANQGSEA. CDR3 in DNA: TGCAGCGTTGAAGTGATAGGCGAAGAGACCCAGTACTTC. Translation: CSVEVIGEETQYF.